Detailed here is one T cell receptor beta chain. Antigen unknown. Treatment denoted: approximately 9-day PBMC culture with coronavirus spike peptide pools or control peptides (ViraFEST assay). Germline V gene sequence: CDR1 SEHNR, CDR2 FQNEAQ (reference sequence). V lost 6 bases to trimming and J lost 2 bases; unmatched junction nucleotides: 5. The CDR3 covers 14 residues. This sample was included in a study of vaccination and CD4 T cells after COVID-19. The Oncomine TCR Beta short-read assay sequenced DNA from cultured CD4+ T cells. TCRdb fed the PCR reads into MiXCR, producing one record per CDR3 protein. The sample has some 8,300 distinct CDR3 sequences; roughly three quarters are singletons.

Sequencing used CD4+ T cells from blood, cultured in vitro. The J gene is TRBJ2-3, the V gene TRBV7-9, with 7 bases identical to TRBD1. This TCR was sampled from a human donor who had recovered from COVID-19. Here the CDR3 DNA reads TGTGCCAGCAGGGGGGACAGTCACACAGATACGCAGTATTTT. Its translation is CASRGDSHTDTQYF. The full variable domain, its missing parts supplied by reference TRBV7-9 and TRBJ2-3, is DTGVSQNPRHKITKRGQNVTFRCDPISEHNRLYWYRQTLGQGPEFLTYFQNEAQLEKSRLLSDRFSAERPKGSFSTLEIQRTEQGDSAMYLCASRGDSHTDTQYFGPGTRLTVL.